The sequence of this T cell receptor (beta chain) was determined in a study of PD-1 blockade in mismatch repair-deficient tumors. Across the study: Patients had approximately 11 mismatch repair-deficient cancer types, all previously treated and progressing.

All patients were mismatch repair deficient, assessed by either PCR or immunohistochemistry. The TCR-sequenced patients were a few responders to pembrolizumab. Turning to this clone: Its antigen is not identified.

The method was immunoSEQ multiplex PCR; TCRdb's version includes in-frame clones alone and lacks a portion of them. The sample includes 65,000 to 80,000 clones, roughly 80% of them seen just once. Study-wide findings and caveats: Tumor-resident clones, often absent from pretreatment blood, expanded after pembrolizumab and then contracted.

Germline CDR1 SGHTA, CDR2 FQGTGA. This CDR3 spans 16 amino acids. J lost 7 bases, V lost 5 bases, and 9 bases had no gene match. The V gene is TRBV7-3, the J gene TRBJ2-1, with 12 bases that match TRBD2. Sample: peripheral blood, taken 2 weeks after starting pembrolizumab. The receptor comes from an adult with mismatch repair-deficient cancer. This CDR3 reads CASSLTSGRGGNEQFF. The DNA of the CDR3 is TGTGCCAGCAGCCTGACTAGCGGGAGAGGGGGTAATGAGCAGTTCTTC.